The 30 T cell receptor beta chains below come from one sample, sequenced in a study of cytomegalovirus exposure and HLA in healthy donors. Generated by immunoSEQ multiplex PCR, the TCRdb table keeps only in-frame clones and is missing some. The profile covers approximately 160,000 clones, with about nine tenths appearing a single time and about 6% taken by the ten largest. Sequencing input: PBMCs. All receptors derive from a woman aged 25 to 45 in good health and CMV-seronegative.

J is TRBJ2-2 and V is TRBV5-1, with D unclear. Per the germline V gene, CDR1 is SGHRS and CDR2 is YFSETQ. CDR3 length: 14 amino acids. The V end lost 5 bases, the J end lost 5 bases, and 13 bases lay between the germline ends. CDR3 sequence: CASRSGSRTGELFF. Here the CDR3 DNA reads TGCGCCAGCAGATCGGGTTCCCGAACCGGGGAGCTGTTTTTT.

The chain carries TRBV5-4 and TRBJ2-2; D is undetermined. The germline gives CDR1 SGHNT, CDR2 YYREEE (reference sequence). Trimming took off 0 bases at V and 0 bases at J, with 9 bases between the two ends. CDR3 length: 16 amino acids. The CDR3 sequence is CASSLDWDANTGELFF. The CDR3 DNA reads as TGTGCCAGCAGCTTGGACTGGGATGCGAACACCGGGGAGCTGTTTTTT.

The chain employs TRBV7-9 and TRBJ1-2; possibly TRBD1 for D (5 bases). CDR1 is SEHNR and CDR2 is FQNEAQ in the germline V gene (reference sequence). The V end lost 1 base, the J end lost 3 bases, and 9 bases lay between the germline ends. This CDR3 spans 14 amino acids. This CDR3 is CASSLEGPHYGYTF. CDR3 nucleotides: TGTGCCAGCAGCTTAGAGGGACCGCACTATGGCTACACCTTC.

V gene TRBV2 combines with J gene TRBJ2-3; 11 nucleotides agree with TRBD2. The CDR3 runs to 15 residues. Looked up from germline, CDR1 is SNHLY and CDR2 is FYNNEI. V shed 6 bases, J shed 6 bases, and the junction held 8 bases outside the gene matches. The DNA of the CDR3 is TGTGCCAGCAGCCGTCTAGCGGGAGGTGGTGATACGCAGTATTTT. This encodes CASSRLAGGGDTQYF.

V and J are TRBV4-3 and TRBJ2-7; 9 bases agree with TRBD1. The CDR3 has 16 residues. V dropped 0 bases and J dropped 1; count of bases not matched to a gene: 4. Per the germline V gene, CDR1 is LGHNA and CDR2 is YSLEER. CDR3 protein: CASSQEEGTGSYEQYF. The DNA of the CDR3 is TGCGCCAGCAGCCAAGAAGAAGGGACAGGGTCCTACGAGCAGTACTTC.

This clone was seen once. The V gene is TRBV18, the J gene TRBJ2-3; 7 nucleotides match TRBD2. This CDR3 has 17 residues. Germline loops: CDR1 KGHSH, CDR2 LQKENI. Trimming at V came to 1 base and at J to 2 bases, leaving 9 bases not matched to a gene. CDR3 sequence reads: CASSPLRLADLTDTQYF. The CDR3 region has the DNA TGTGCCAGCTCACCACTTCGCCTAGCGGATCTCACAGATACGCAGTATTTT.

This chain links TRBV27 with TRBJ1-5; D is unclear. The V gene's germline CDR1 is MNHEY and CDR2 SMNVEV (reference sequence). Trimming removed 6 bases at V and 4 bases at J, with 7 bases between. CDR3 length equals 12 residues. The CDR3 sequence: CASRSGNQPQHF. The CDR3 nucleotides read TGTGCCAGCAGAAGCGGGAATCAGCCCCAGCATTTT.

In its sample, this clone was seen a few times. The V gene is TRBV7-9, the J gene TRBJ1-2; D not resolved. The V end lost 1 base, the J end lost 4 bases, and 4 bases lay between the germline ends. The CDR3 has 12 amino acids. Germline V gene lookup returns CDR1 SEHNR and CDR2 FQNEAQ (reference sequence). CDR3 coding DNA: TGTGCCAGCAGCTTAGTAAGCTATGGCTACACCTTC. Residues: CASSLVSYGYTF.

V usage is TRBV7-2 and J usage is TRBJ2-5; no reliable D call. The germline V gene encodes CDR1 SGHTA and CDR2 FQGNSA. Trimming cost V 5 bases and J 0 bases, with 13 bases left between them. There are 15 residues in the CDR3. The DNA for the CDR3 is TGTGCCAGCAGCCCGGTCGCTGGGTACCAAGAGACCCAGTACTTC. Translating it yields CASSPVAGYQETQYF.

This clone is a singleton in its sample. The chain joins TRBV30 to TRBJ2-7; D perhaps matches TRBD1 (5 bases). CDR1 and CDR2 (germline): GTSNPN, SVGIG (reference sequence). The CDR3 length is 11 residues. Trimming took off 2 bases at V and 6 bases at J, with 8 bases between the two ends. The CDR3, as DNA: TGTGCCTGGAGTCAGGGTGGCGAGCAGTACTTC. Residues: CAWSQGGEQYF. Looking up the rest from reference TRBV30 and TRBJ2-7 gives the full variable domain: SQTIHQWPATLVQPVGSPLSLECTVEGTSNPNLYWYRQAAGRGLQLLFYSVGIGQISSEVPQNLSASRPQDRQFILSSKKLLLSDSGFYLCAWSQGGEQYFGPGTRLTVT.

The chain joins TRBV5-1 to TRBJ2-7; TRBD2 matches 7 bases. V was clipped by 4 bases and J by 3 bases; unmatched bases: 10. Germline CDR1 and CDR2: SGHRS and YFSETQ. The CDR3 contains 15 residues. The CDR3 is CASSRGGLDVYEQYF. CDR3 sequence (DNA): TGCGCCAGCAGCAGGGGAGGGCTGGACGTCTACGAGCAGTACTTC.

The chain recombines TRBV19 with TRBJ2-5; D is possibly TRBD1 or TRBD2 (6 bases each). The CDR3 totals 15 residues. Germline CDR1 LNHDA, CDR2 SQIVND (reference sequence). Trimming removed 4 bases at V and 5 bases at J, with 17 bases between. This CDR3 reads CASSRGGGSGETQYF. The CDR3 DNA sequence: TGTGCCAGTAGTAGAGGAGGGGGGTCGGGTGAGACCCAGTACTTC.

The rearrangement joins TRBV30 to TRBJ1-1, with no clear D. The ends were cut back, 3 bases at V and 2 bases at J, with 10 bases in the middle. The CDR3 length is 13 residues. CDR1 is GTSNPN and CDR2 is SVGIG in the germline V gene (reference sequence). CDR3 in amino acids: CAWRQCFNTEAFF. The CDR3 DNA follows: TGTGCCTGGAGACAGTGTTTCAACACTGAAGCTTTCTTT.

This chain joins TRBV7-9 and TRBJ2-7; D ambiguous. V gave up 2 bases and J gave up 4 bases, with 3 bases separating them. CDR3 length equals 11 residues. Germline CDR1 SEHNR, CDR2 FQNEAQ (reference sequence). The CDR3 DNA reads TGTGCCAGCAGCTTACTATACGAGCAGTACTTC. Translated: CASSLLYEQYF.

The CDR3, as DNA: TGTGCCAGCAGTTACAGGGGGCCCTACGAGCAGTACTTC. The encoded protein is CASSYRGPYEQYF. This chain uses TRBV27 with TRBJ2-7; 9 positions agree with TRBD1. Germline V CDR1 and CDR2: MNHEY, SMNVEV (reference sequence). The CDR3 is 13 residues long. Trimming at V came to 4 bases and at J to 2 bases, leaving 0 bases not matched to a gene.

This clone was counted a single time. The rearrangement links TRBV5-4 to TRBJ2-7; 12 nucleotides line up with TRBD1. CDR1 and CDR2 from the germline V gene are SGHNT and YYREEE (reference sequence). The CDR3 totals 14 residues. V dropped 3 bases and J dropped 7; count of bases not matched to a gene: 5. The CDR3 loop reads CASSSRDRGQEQYF. The CDR3 bases are TGTGCCAGCAGCTCTAGGGACAGGGGGCAAGAGCAGTACTTC. The whole variable domain, remainder taken from reference TRBV5-4 and TRBJ2-7, is ETGVTQSPTHLIKTRGQQVTLRCSSQSGHNTVSWYQQALGQGPQFIFQYYREEENGRGNFPPRFSGLQFPNYSSELNVNALELDDSALYLCASSSRDRGQEQYFGPGTRLTVT.

This clone was counted a few times. The genes are TRBV25-1 and TRBJ2-7; D possibly corresponds to TRBD2 (5 bases). CDR1 and CDR2 (germline): MGHDK, SYGVNS. The CDR3 length is 12 residues. The ends were cut back, 5 bases at V and 6 bases at J, with 11 bases in the middle. The CDR3 DNA follows: TGTGCCAGCAGTAGGGAGCTGGGCGAGCAGTACTTC. This sequence encodes CASSRELGEQYF.

This clone was seen only once. The chain is built from TRBV4-3 and TRBJ1-1; D is uncertain. V was trimmed by 5 bases and J by 0 bases, leaving 16 bases between them. This CDR3 spans 16 amino acids. Germline V gene lookup returns CDR1 LGHNA and CDR2 YSLEER. As DNA, the CDR3 is TGCGCCAGCAGCAACGCACAAGCAGGCCTGAACACTGAAGCTTTCTTT. It translates to CASSNAQAGLNTEAFF.

A few counts support this clone. J is TRBJ2-7 and V is TRBV9, with TRBD2 identical over 8 bases. This CDR3 has 16 residues. V was clipped by 7 bases and J by 0 bases; unmatched bases: 12. Germline assignment: CDR1 SGDLS and CDR2 YYNGEE. This CDR3 reads CASPEQLAVRSYEQYF. Here the CDR3 DNA reads TGTGCCAGCCCAGAACAACTAGCGGTGCGCTCCTACGAGCAGTACTTC. Supplemented by reference TRBV9 and TRBJ2-7, the full variable domain reads DSGVTQTPKHLITATGQRVTLRCSPRSGDLSVYWYQQSLDQGLQFLIQYYNGEERAKGNILERFSAQQFPDLHSELNLSSLELGDSALYFCASPEQLAVRSYEQYFGPGTRLTVT.

The chain links TRBV29-1 to TRBJ2-2; the D gene is possibly TRBD1 (6 bases). With 5 bases removed from V and 1 base from J, the gap between germline ends came to 11 bases. Germline CDR1 reads SQVTM; CDR2 reads ANQGSEA. The CDR3 consists of 14 residues. The chain's CDR3 is CSVTTGRNTGELFF. CDR3 nucleotides: TGCAGCGTTACCACAGGGAGGAACACCGGGGAGCTGTTTTTT.

The V and J genes are TRBV6-5 and TRBJ1-2; D not certain. This CDR3 comprises 14 residues. Germline CDR1 reads MNHEY; CDR2 reads SVGAGI. V lost 0 bases to trimming and J lost 7 bases, with 12 bases between them. Written as DNA, the CDR3 is TGTGCCAGCAGTTACTCGAGGTCGGACCCTGGCTACACCTTC. This codes for CASSYSRSDPGYTF.

The V gene is TRBV30, the J gene TRBJ1-2; D is undetermined. Trimming removed 8 bases from V and 6 bases from J, with 10 bases in between. Germline CDR1 GTSNPN, CDR2 SVGIG (reference sequence). The CDR3 is made up of 10 amino acids. The CDR3 nucleotides read TGTGCCGCCCTTCTCGATGGCTACACCTTC. It translates to CAALLDGYTF.

V usage is TRBV6-1 and J usage is TRBJ2-7; TRBD1 agrees at 7 bases. The CDR3 is made up of 13 amino acids. J was trimmed by 5 bases and V by 6 bases; bases with no gene match: 7. Germline values: CDR1 MNHNS, CDR2 SASEGT. The CDR3 coding sequence is TGTGCCAGCAGCCGGACCAGGGGGAACGAGCAGTACTTC. Translation gives CASSRTRGNEQYF.

A few counts support this clone. The same CDR3 can be traced to other DNA sequences in this sample. The rearrangement links TRBV18 to TRBJ2-5; the D is unclear. The CDR3 consists of 11 residues. Germline V gives CDR1 KGHSH, CDR2 LQKENI. Trimming pared 3 bases from V and 1 base from J, leaving 0 bases between. CDR3 in amino acids: CASSPQETQYF. CDR3 nucleotide sequence: TGTGCCAGCTCACCCCAAGAGACCCAGTACTTC.

The V and J genes are TRBV6-5 and TRBJ2-7; possible D gene TRBD1, 6 bases. V dropped 6 bases and J dropped 3 bases, with 12 bases sitting between them. There are 13 residues in the CDR3. Germline V gene data show CDR1 as MNHEY and CDR2 as SVGAGI. The CDR3 spells CASSRQDFYEQYF. CDR3 DNA: TGTGCCAGCAGCAGACAGGACTTCTACGAGCAGTACTTC.

J is TRBJ2-5 and V is TRBV13; the D gene is possibly TRBD1 (5 bases). The CDR3 loop spans 16 amino acids. Looked up from germline, CDR1 is PRHDT and CDR2 is FYEKMQ (reference sequence). The V end lost 2 bases, the J end lost 0 bases, and 13 bases lay between the germline ends. DNA of the CDR3: TGTGCCAGCAGCTTAATTGCAGGGCTCCACCAAGAGACCCAGTACTTC. It translates to CASSLIAGLHQETQYF.

The chain couples TRBV30 to TRBJ2-7; 10 bases agree with TRBD1. This CDR3 has 12 amino acids. The germline CDR1 and CDR2 sequences are GTSNPN and SVGIG (reference sequence). J gave up 4 bases and V 6 bases, and 3 bases lay outside the gene matches. DNA of the CDR3: TGTGCCTGCCGGGACAGGGGTTACGAGCAGTACTTC. The encoded protein is CACRDRGYEQYF.

This chain uses TRBV5-1 with TRBJ2-7, with D possibly TRBD1 on 5 matching bases. The CDR3 extends over 12 amino acids. The germline V gene has CDR1 SGHRS and CDR2 YFSETQ. V dropped 7 bases and J dropped 0 bases, with 8 bases sitting between them. The DNA of the CDR3 is TGCGCCAGCTCAGACAGCTCCTACGAGCAGTACTTC. Residues: CASSDSSYEQYF.

The chain carries TRBV4-3 and TRBJ1-3, with D unresolved. This CDR3 contains 15 residues. From germline, CDR1 is LGHNA and CDR2 YSLEER. V was shortened by 2 bases and J by 3 bases, with 11 bases between the two germline ends. CDR3 coding DNA: TGCGCCAGCAGCCAATTGCGAGGAAGTGGAAACACCATATATTTT. Translated, it gives CASSQLRGSGNTIYF.

The rearrangement uses TRBV6-5 and TRBJ2-3; TRBD2 agrees at 7 bases. The trim removed 10 bases at V and 2 bases at J, leaving 12 bases unmatched. The CDR3 has 15 residues. Germline loops: CDR1 MNHEY, CDR2 SVGAGI. The CDR3 bases are TGTGCCACCTCGGGAGGAGTAGGCCCCACAGATACGCAGTATTTT. This translates into CATSGGVGPTDTQYF.